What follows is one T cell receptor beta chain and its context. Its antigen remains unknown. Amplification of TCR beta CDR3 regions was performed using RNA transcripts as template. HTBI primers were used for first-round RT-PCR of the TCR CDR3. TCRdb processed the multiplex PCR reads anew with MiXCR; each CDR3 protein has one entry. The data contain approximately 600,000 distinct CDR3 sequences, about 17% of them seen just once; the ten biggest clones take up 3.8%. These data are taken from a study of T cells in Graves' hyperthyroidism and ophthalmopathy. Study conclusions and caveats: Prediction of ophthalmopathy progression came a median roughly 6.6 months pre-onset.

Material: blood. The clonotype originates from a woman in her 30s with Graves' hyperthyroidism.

Here the CDR3 reads CASSKLGQDEKLFF. The CDR3 DNA reads as TGTGCCAGCAGCAAGCTGGGACAGGATGAAAAACTGTTTTTT. The genes are TRBV6-1 and TRBJ1-4, with 8 bases matching TRBD1. CDR1 and CDR2 (germline): MNHNS, SASEGT. V lost 6 bases, J lost 6 bases, and 6 bases stayed unmatched. This CDR3 comprises 14 residues.